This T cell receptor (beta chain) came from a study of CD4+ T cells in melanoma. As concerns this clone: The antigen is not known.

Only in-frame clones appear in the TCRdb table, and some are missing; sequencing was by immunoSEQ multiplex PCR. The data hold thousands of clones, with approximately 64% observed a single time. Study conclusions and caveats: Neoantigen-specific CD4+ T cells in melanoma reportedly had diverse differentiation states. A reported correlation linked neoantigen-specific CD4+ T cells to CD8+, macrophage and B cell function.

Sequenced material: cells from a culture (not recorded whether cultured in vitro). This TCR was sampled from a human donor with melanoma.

CDR3 residues: CASSLGWGPGQPQHF. In nucleotides, the CDR3 is TGTGCCAGCAGCTTGGGTTGGGGGCCGGGCCAGCCCCAGCATTTT. The chain uses TRBV7-2 and TRBJ1-5; perhaps TRBD1 as D (6 bases). CDR3 length equals 15 residues. Germline CDR1 SGHTA, CDR2 FQGNSA. V was clipped by 3 bases and J by 7 bases, with 16 bases between them.